A selection of T cell receptor beta chains follows, all from one sample in a study of T cells in tuberculosis. The assay was immunoSEQ multiplex PCR, and TCRdb's table has in-frame clones only and misses some. The sample lists some 34,000 clones; around 97% were seen once. The sample was PBMCs. The source of these receptors is a donor aged 10-29 years with latent tuberculosis or without tuberculosis infection. The CDR3 runs from the conserved cysteine through the conserved F or W. The D gene is left open where the match is weak. The size field is filled for only some rows; it gives once, few, many or a size class.

cdr3_aa	cdr3_nt	v_call	j_call	d_call	clone_size
CASSQDSGGAGELFF	TGTGCCAGCAGCCAAGATTCGGGGGGAGCCGGGGAGCTGTTTTTT	TRBV4-2	TRBJ2-2	TRBD2	-
CASSVATAGTQYF	TGTGCCAGCAGCGTAGCTACAGCAGGGACCCAGTACTTC	TRBV9	TRBJ2-5	-	-
CSVDGDRGYNEQFF	TGCAGCGTTGACGGGGACAGGGGTTACAATGAGCAGTTCTTC	TRBV29-1	TRBJ2-1	TRBD1	-
CASSYSGTGLTYEQYF	TGTGCCAGCAGTTACTCCGGGACAGGGCTAACCTACGAGCAGTACTTC	TRBV6-5	TRBJ2-7	TRBD1	-
CASSLRQGAEVGTEAFF	TGTGCCAGCAGCCTTCGACAGGGGGCAGAGGTCGGCACTGAAGCTTTCTTT	TRBV5-6	TRBJ1-1	TRBD1	-
CASSVLAGGPNEQFF	TGCGCCAGCAGCGTACTAGCGGGAGGTCCCAATGAGCAGTTCTTC	TRBV5-1	TRBJ2-1	TRBD2	-
CASSFGGSQGEQYF	TGTGCCAGCAGCTTCGGGGGATCGCAGGGCGAGCAGTACTTC	TRBV11-2	TRBJ2-7	-	-
CASSQANGKGYTF	TGCGCCAGCAGCCAGGCAAATGGTAAGGGCTACACCTTC	TRBV5-1	TRBJ1-2	-	-
CASSRWEGSYEQYF	TGTGCCAGCAGTAGGTGGGAGGGATCCTACGAGCAGTACTTC	TRBV28	TRBJ2-7	TRBD2	-
CAISEPGHSDTQYF	TGTGCCATCAGTGAGCCTGGGCACTCAGATACGCAGTATTTT	TRBV10-3	TRBJ2-3	-	-
CASSLGGGGRPYEQYF	TGTGCCAGCAGCTTAGGGGGAGGGGGTCGCCCCTACGAGCAGTACTTC	TRBV7-2	TRBJ2-7	-	-
CASSQEGGSVQPQHF	TGCGCCAGCAGCCAAGAGGGGGGTAGTGTTCAGCCCCAGCATTTT	TRBV4-1	TRBJ1-5	-	-
CASRSAGGTSGEGEQFF	TGCGCCAGCAGATCAGCTGGAGGTACTAGCGGGGAAGGTGAGCAGTTCTTC	TRBV5-1	TRBJ2-1	TRBD2	-
CASSQVGYTSGGARETQYF	TGCGCCAGCAGCCAAGTTGGGTACACAAGCGGGGGGGCCCGGGAGACCCAGTACTTC	TRBV4-1	TRBJ2-5	TRBD2	-
CASRRDRASTDTQYF	TGCGCCAGCAGAAGGGACAGGGCGAGCACAGATACGCAGTATTTT	TRBV5-1	TRBJ2-3	TRBD1	-
CASSLVDRDFVGEAFF	TGTGCCAGCAGCTTGGTTGACCGGGACTTTGTTGGCGAAGCTTTCTTT	TRBV7-2	TRBJ1-1	-	-
CASSQAGLSTGELFF	TGCGCCAGCAGCCAAGCAGGCTTGAGCACCGGGGAGCTGTTTTTT	TRBV4-1	TRBJ2-2	-	-
CASRVQVMNTEAFF	TGTGCCAGCAGGGTCCAGGTTATGAACACTGAAGCTTTCTTT	TRBV6-1	TRBJ1-1	-	-
CASSHPYIAGGPFNEQFF	TGCGCCAGCAGCCACCCATACATAGCGGGAGGGCCGTTCAATGAGCAGTTCTTC	TRBV4-1	TRBJ2-1	TRBD2	-
CASSQGQLNTEAFF	TGCGCCAGCAGCCAGGGACAGTTGAACACTGAAGCTTTCTTT	TRBV4-1	TRBJ1-1	TRBD1	-
CASSMGQLTRNYGYTF	TGTGCCAGCAGCATGGGACAGCTGACGCGAAACTATGGCTACACCTTC	TRBV5-6	TRBJ1-2	TRBD1	once
CATSNTSPGVREQYF	TGTGCCACCAGCAATACCTCTCCGGGAGTAAGGGAGCAGTACTTC	TRBV15	TRBJ2-7	-	-
CASSLEGTRAGELFF	TGCGCCAGCAGCTTGGAAGGGACTAGGGCCGGGGAGCTGTTTTTT	TRBV5-1	TRBJ2-2	TRBD2	-
CASSLSTLGMQNEQFF	TGTGCCAGCAGTTTATCGACCCTCGGGATGCAAAATGAGCAGTTCTTC	TRBV27	TRBJ2-1	-	-
CASSPASGGNYEQYF	TGTGCCAGCTCACCAGCTAGCGGGGGGAACTACGAGCAGTACTTC	TRBV18	TRBJ2-7	TRBD2	-
CASSLEGATYEQYF	TGTGCCAGCAGCCTGGAGGGGGCGACCTACGAGCAGTACTTC	TRBV6-4	TRBJ2-7	-	few
CSVVSSTAGGNQYF	TGCAGCGTTGTGAGTTCTACGGCGGGGGGGAACCAGTACTTC	TRBV29-1	TRBJ2-5	TRBD2	-
CASSLSATDTQYF	TGCGCCAGCAGCTTGAGCGCGACAGATACGCAGTATTTT	TRBV5-1	TRBJ2-3	-	-
CASSPFGFTNEKLFF	TGTGCCAGCTCACCATTCGGGTTCACTAATGAAAAACTGTTTTTT	TRBV18	TRBJ1-4	-	-
CASSLSGDRGTYEQYF	TGTGCCAGCAGTTTGTCAGGGGACAGGGGCACCTACGAGCAGTACTTC	TRBV28	TRBJ2-7	TRBD1	once
CASSGFRETGELFF	TGTGCCAGCAGTGGATTTAGGGAGACCGGGGAGCTGTTTTTT	TRBV2	TRBJ2-2	-	-
CASSSLPLAGGRAEQFF	TGTGCCAGCAGCTCCCTGCCCTTAGCGGGGGGGCGGGCTGAGCAGTTCTTC	TRBV7-2	TRBJ2-1	TRBD2	-